This is a list of T cell receptor beta chains from one sample in a study of glioma-infiltrating T cells. One entry per CDR3 protein results from TCRdb running MiXCR on the multiplex PCR reads. The repertoire holds some 180,000 distinct CDR3 sequences, with approximately 30% as singletons. Sequenced input: glioma tissue, nonneoplastic brain tissue, or PBMCs (not recorded which). These receptor sequences come from a human donor with low-grade glioma or glioblastoma, undergoing nonglioma brain surgery, or in good health (not recorded which). The CDR3 runs from the conserved cysteine through the conserved F or W. A D gene is named only where the DNA matches it firmly. Clone size is not always given. Where it is, it says once, few, many or a class for expanded clones.

j_call clone_size d_call v_call cdr3_nt cdr3_aa
TRBJ2-3 many NA TRBV6-1 TGTGCCAGCAGTTACACCGTTCCGGGAACTTCGGCAGATACGCAGTATTTT CASSYTVPGTSADTQYF
TRBJ2-5 many NA TRBV27 TGTGCCAGCAGTTCGGCAGGGATGCGACAGCAAGAGACCCAGTACTTC CASSSAGMRQQETQYF
TRBJ2-1 many TRBD2 TRBV6-6 TGTGCCAGCAGTTACGGCTCGGGAGGGCCATCTGATGAGCAGTTCTTC CASSYGSGGPSDEQFF
TRBJ1-1 many TRBD1 TRBV29-1 TGCAGCGGCCGACAGGGTGACGCTTTCTTT CSGRQGDAFF
TRBJ2-7 few TRBD1 TRBV5-4 TGTGCCAGCAGCAACCGGGACAGCCAATACGAGCAGTACTTC CASSNRDSQYEQYF
TRBJ1-2 few NA TRBV27 TGTGCCAGCAGTCCGCAGTGGGCTCTGGGCTACACCTTC CASSPQWALGYTF
TRBJ2-7 many TRBD1 TRBV19 TGTGCCAGTAGTCAGGGACAGAGCTACGAGCAGTACTTC CASSQGQSYEQYF
TRBJ2-7 NA TRBD1 TRBV29-1 TGCAGCGTTTATACCGGGACAGGAGCCTACGAGCAGTACTTC CSVYTGTGAYEQYF
TRBJ2-5 NA TRBD1 TRBV4-1 TGCGCCAGCAGCCACCCAGACAGGGTTGGAGAGACCCAGTACTTC CASSHPDRVGETQYF
TRBJ2-3 many TRBD2 TRBV19 TGTGCCAGTAGTATACGACTAGCGGGCACAGATACGCAGTATTTT CASSIRLAGTDTQYF
TRBJ2-1 many TRBD2 TRBV18 TGTGCCAGCTCACCGGGACTAGCGGATTACAATGAGCAGTTCTTC CASSPGLADYNEQFF
TRBJ2-5 many TRBD2 TRBV3-1 TGTGCCAGCAGCCAGGGACTAGCGGGAGATGAGGAGACCCAGTACTTC CASSQGLAGDEETQYF
TRBJ2-5 many NA TRBV29-1 TGCAGCGTCATCAGGGGCCAAGAGACCCAGTACTTC CSVIRGQETQYF
TRBJ2-7 many TRBD1 TRBV6-6 TGTGCCAGCAGTTACTCATGGACAGGGTCCGAGCAGTACTTC CASSYSWTGSEQYF
TRBJ2-7 many TRBD2 TRBV6-6 TGTGCCAGCAGTTACGGCACGTCGGGGGGCGAGCAGTACTTC CASSYGTSGGEQYF
TRBJ2-7 NA TRBD1 TRBV11-2 TGTGCCAGCACCTCGGGGACAGTGTCCTACGAGCAGTACTTC CASTSGTVSYEQYF
TRBJ2-7 many NA TRBV7-2 TGTGCCAGCAGCGACAGGATAGCCTCCTACGAGCAGTACTTC CASSDRIASYEQYF
TRBJ1-4 NA TRBD1 TRBV5-1 TGCGCCAGCAGCCAGGACAGGGGAAGTGAAAAACTGTTTTTT CASSQDRGSEKLFF
TRBJ2-7 NA TRBD1 TRBV28 TGTGCCAGCAGTGAGGACAGGAACGAGCAGTACTTC CASSEDRNEQYF
TRBJ1-2 many TRBD1 TRBV6-2/TRBV6-3 TGTGCCAGCAGTTACGTCGCAGGGGGCGGCTACACCTTC CASSYVAGGGYTF
TRBJ2-1 many NA TRBV28 TGTGCCAGCCGGGAAAGCTCCTACAATGAGCAGTTCTTC CASRESSYNEQFF
TRBJ2-7 NA NA TRBV5-1 TGCGCCAGCAGCTTGGGTAGCGTCGGTATGAACGAGCAGTACTTC CASSLGSVGMNEQYF
TRBJ2-7 NA TRBD1 TRBV27 TGTGCCAGCACCCGGACAGGGAACCTCTACGAGCAGTACTTC CASTRTGNLYEQYF
TRBJ2-5 NA TRBD2 TRBV3-1 TGTGCCAGCAGACTGGGACTAGCACAGACCCAGTACTTC CASRLGLAQTQYF
TRBJ2-3 NA NA TRBV7-2 TGTGCCAGCACCGGACTCCTAGGCCCTCTCACAGATACGCAGTATTTT CASTGLLGPLTDTQYF
TRBJ2-5 many NA TRBV7-6 TGTGCCAGCAGCTCCCAAATCGTCGAGACCCAGTACTTC CASSSQIVETQYF
TRBJ2-5 many NA TRBV19 TGTGCCAGTCGTCCGTCGTTAGCAGAGACCCAGTACTTC CASRPSLAETQYF
TRBJ1-2 many NA TRBV5-8 TGTGCCAGCAGCTTATCGAGGGAGGTTTTGACCTTC CASSLSREVLTF
TRBJ1-6 many NA TRBV28 TGTGCCAGCAGTGAAGCGCGGCAGGGGCATTCACCCCTCCACTTT CASSEARQGHSPLHF
TRBJ2-7 NA TRBD1 TRBV20-1 TGCAGTCCTCCGGACAGGGGGCGAGACTACGAGCAGTACTTC CSPPDRGRDYEQYF
TRBJ2-1 NA TRBD2 TRBV4-3 TGCGCCAGCAGCCAAGTTCCGAGACTAGCGGCATACAATGAGCAGTTCTTC CASSQVPRLAAYNEQFF
TRBJ1-4 many NA TRBV6-1 TGTGCCAGCAGTGAAGCGCTCACAGGCTCAACTAATGAAAAACTGTTTTTT CASSEALTGSTNEKLFF
TRBJ2-2 many NA TRBV18 TGTGCCAGCTCATCGATACAGAGCACCGGGGAGCTGTTTTTT CASSSIQSTGELFF
TRBJ2-3 many NA TRBV14 TGTGCCAGCAGCCAAGTAAGGGAAGATACGCAGTATTTT CASSQVREDTQYF
TRBJ1-3 NA NA TRBV6-2/TRBV6-3 TGTGCCAGCAATCCCCCGGCCGGTGGAAACACCATATATTTT CASNPPAGGNTIYF
TRBJ2-2 once TRBD1 TRBV5-5 TGTGCCAGCAGCTTTGGGCAGGGGGCGACCGGGGAGCTGTTTTTT CASSFGQGATGELFF
TRBJ2-1 many NA TRBV19 TGTGCCAGTAGTAGCATTGAGTCCTACAATGAGCAGTTCTTC CASSSIESYNEQFF
TRBJ2-1 many NA TRBV20-1 TGCAGTGCGCCAGCGGGCGGCGTCTACAATGAGCAGTTCTTC CSAPAGGVYNEQFF
TRBJ2-7 many TRBD2 TRBV4-3 TGCGCCAGCAGCCAAGGGACTAGACATTACGAGCAGTACTTC CASSQGTRHYEQYF
TRBJ2-5 few NA TRBV5-8 TGTGCCAGCAGCTTCAAAGAACAAGAGACCCAGTACTTC CASSFKEQETQYF
TRBJ2-5 NA TRBD1 TRBV5-1 TGCGCCAGCAGCCACGAACCCCCAAAAGCCGGGACAGAAGAAGAGACCCAGTACTTC CASSHEPPKAGTEEETQYF
TRBJ1-5 many NA TRBV9 TGTGCCAGCAGCGTAAGCCCCAACTCCGAGTCGGCCCAGCATTTT CASSVSPNSESAQHF
TRBJ1-2 many NA TRBV4-1 TGCGCCAGCAGCCAAGCCGACAGAAACCTTAACTATGGCTACACCTTC CASSQADRNLNYGYTF
TRBJ1-1 many NA TRBV7-9 TGTGCCAGCGGGCCTCAAGGAGATACTGAAGCTTTCTTT CASGPQGDTEAFF
TRBJ2-1 many NA TRBV2 TGTGCCAGCACCGGAGGTACTAGAGCCCTCCTCAATGAGCAGTTCTTC CASTGGTRALLNEQFF
TRBJ1-1 NA NA TRBV6-2/TRBV6-3 TGTTCCAGCAGTGCCAGCGGGGGTACTGAAGATTTCTTT CSSSASGGTEDFF
TRBJ1-6 NA NA TRBV6-2/TRBV6-3 TGTGCCAGCAGCCCACCGGGGGTTAATTCACACCTCCACTTT CASSPPGVNSHLHF
TRBJ1-1 NA NA TRBV6-2/TRBV6-3 TGTGCCATCATTTATTGCAGTTCGAACACTGAAACTTTCTTT CAIIYCSSNTETFF
TRBJ2-3 many NA TRBV6-2/TRBV6-3 TGTGCCAGCAGCCAGACGGCAGATACGCAGTATTTT CASSQTADTQYF
TRBJ2-7 NA TRBD1 TRBV28 TGTGCCAGCAGTCGGGACAGTCGTAATAAGTACTTC CASSRDSRNKYF
TRBJ1-2 medium-sized TRBD1 TRBV27 TGTGCCAGCAGTACCGACAGGGGAGGGTATGGCTACACCTTC CASSTDRGGYGYTF
TRBJ1-1 NA NA TRBV6-2/TRBV6-3 TGCGCCAGCACCTACCCCAACGCCGCTGAAGCTTTCTTT CASTYPNAAEAFF